This T cell receptor (beta chain) was observed in a study of cytomegalovirus exposure and HLA in healthy donors. Study as a whole: The study's early data release held 75 million to 95 million unique TCRs from HLA-typed donors. General study points: Versus the roughly 690-donor mean, an Asian-associated ancestry cluster reportedly showed fewer N-insertions in a later analysis. A later analysis found common viral pathogens apparently linked to several of the most significant clusters.

This PCR relied on a set of 60 Vbeta primers and 13 Jbeta primers. The table came from immunoSEQ multiplex PCR; TCRdb's copy has only in-frame clones and leaves some out. The sample includes 100,000 to 120,000 clones, around 75% of them seen just once. Turning to this clone: The antigen is not known.

The sequencing input was PBMCs. The source is a man aged 40-55 years in good health and CMV-seronegative.

As DNA, the CDR3 is TGTGCCAGCTCACCAAGGGAGGACACTGAAGCTTTCTTT. This encodes CASSPREDTEAFF. The V gene is TRBV18, the J gene TRBJ1-1; D ambiguous. The CDR3 consists of 13 residues. V was trimmed by 2 bases and J by 3 bases, leaving 7 bases between them. Germline loops: CDR1 KGHSH, CDR2 LQKENI.